The T cell receptor (beta chain) described here comes from a study of blood T cell repertoires in COVID-19. On the study more broadly: Collection of acute and convalescent COVID-19 samples took place in the United States, Italy and Spain. The analysed material was cDNA or gDNA that came from T cells, B-cell-depleted T cells, or PBMCs.

How the authors handled the data: Amplification of reference gene primers was used by the study to estimate nucleated cell counts. Produced via immunoSEQ multiplex PCR; TCRdb's table is partial and in-frame only. That table is the source of V, J and clone size, and D and trimming were worked out from the DNA. This sample has 110,000 or so clones, with 84% found just once. Trimming shortened V by 1 base and J by 6 bases, and 11 bases separated the two germline ends. This CDR3 has 14 residues. CDR1 is KGHDR and CDR2 is SFDVKD in the germline V gene. Sequencing input: peripheral blood. The chain employs TRBV24-1 and TRBJ1-2; D not resolved. This TCR was sampled from a woman aged 45-60 years with acute or convalescent COVID-19. CDR3 in DNA: TGTGCCACCAGTGATTTTAGAGGGTCTCATGGCTACACCTTC. Translation: CATSDFRGSHGYTF.